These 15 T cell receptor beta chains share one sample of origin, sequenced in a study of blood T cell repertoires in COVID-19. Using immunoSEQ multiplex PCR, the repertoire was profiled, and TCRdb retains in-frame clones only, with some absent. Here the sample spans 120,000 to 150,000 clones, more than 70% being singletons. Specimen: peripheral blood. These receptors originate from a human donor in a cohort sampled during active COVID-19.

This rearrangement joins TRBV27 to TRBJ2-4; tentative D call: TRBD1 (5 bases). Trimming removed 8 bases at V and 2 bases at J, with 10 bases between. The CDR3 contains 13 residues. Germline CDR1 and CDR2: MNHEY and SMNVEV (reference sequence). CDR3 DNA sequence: TGTGCCAGCGCCACAGGCCCCAAAAACATTCAGTACTTC. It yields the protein CASATGPKNIQYF.

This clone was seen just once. The CDR3 region is CASTPRGNQETQYF. The CDR3 DNA reads TGTGCCAGTACGCCCCGCGGCAATCAAGAGACCCAGTACTTC. This rearrangement joins TRBV19 to TRBJ2-5; D not resolved. The germline gives CDR1 LNHDA, CDR2 SQIVND (reference sequence). The CDR3 runs 14 residues. V was shortened by 7 bases and J by 2 bases, with 14 bases between the two germline ends.

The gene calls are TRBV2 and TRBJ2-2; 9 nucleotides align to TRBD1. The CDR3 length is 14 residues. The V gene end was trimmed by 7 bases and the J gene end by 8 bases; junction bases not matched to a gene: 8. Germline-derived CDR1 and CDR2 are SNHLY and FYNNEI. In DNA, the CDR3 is TGTGCCAGCAACCAACAGGGGGCTGGTGGGGAGCTGTTTTTT. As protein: CASNQQGAGGELFF.

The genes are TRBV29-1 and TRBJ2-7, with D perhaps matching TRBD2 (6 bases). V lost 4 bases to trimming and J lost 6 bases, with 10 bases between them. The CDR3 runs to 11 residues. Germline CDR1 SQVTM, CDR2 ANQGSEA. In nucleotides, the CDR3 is TGCAGCGTTGCAGAGGGAGGCGAGCAGTACTTC. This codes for CSVAEGGEQYF.

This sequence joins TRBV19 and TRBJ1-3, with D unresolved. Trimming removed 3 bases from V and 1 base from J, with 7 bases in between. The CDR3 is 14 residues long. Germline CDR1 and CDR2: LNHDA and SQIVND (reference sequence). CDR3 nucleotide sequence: TGTGCCAGTAGTATGTTCTCGTCTGGAAACACCATATATTTT. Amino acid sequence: CASSMFSSGNTIYF.

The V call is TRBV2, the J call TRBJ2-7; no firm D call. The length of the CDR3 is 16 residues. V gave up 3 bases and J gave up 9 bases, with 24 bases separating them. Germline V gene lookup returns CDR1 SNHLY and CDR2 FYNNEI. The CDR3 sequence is CASSDNRRTSRGGQYF. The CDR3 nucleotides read TGTGCCAGCAGTGATAACCGAAGAACTTCAAGAGGCGGGCAGTACTTC.

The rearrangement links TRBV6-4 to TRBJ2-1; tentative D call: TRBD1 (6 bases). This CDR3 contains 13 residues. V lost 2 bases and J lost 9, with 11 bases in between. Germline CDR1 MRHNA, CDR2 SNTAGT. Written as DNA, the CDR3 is TGTGCCAGCAGTGACGCCGCAGGGGCTGAGCAGTTCTTC. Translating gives CASSDAAGAEQFF.

The CDR3 is CASSEGTNTGELFF. The CDR3 DNA reads TGTGCCAGCAGTGAAGGGACTAACACCGGGGAGCTGTTTTTT. The rearrangement joins TRBV6-1 to TRBJ2-2; tentative D call: TRBD2 (5 bases). The V and J ends lost 1 base and 2 bases respectively, with 5 bases between them. Germline CDR1 is MNHNS and CDR2 is SASEGT. This CDR3 has 14 amino acids.

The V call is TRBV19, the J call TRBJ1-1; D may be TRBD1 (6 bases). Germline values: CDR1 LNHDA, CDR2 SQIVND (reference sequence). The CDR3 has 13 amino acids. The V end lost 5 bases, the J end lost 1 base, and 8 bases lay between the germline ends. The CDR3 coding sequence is TGTGCCAGTAGTTTGACAGGGAACACTGAAGCTTTCTTT. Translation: CASSLTGNTEAFF.

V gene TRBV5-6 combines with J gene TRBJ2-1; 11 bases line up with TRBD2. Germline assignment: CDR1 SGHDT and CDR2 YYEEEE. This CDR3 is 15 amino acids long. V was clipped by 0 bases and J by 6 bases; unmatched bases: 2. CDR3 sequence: CASSLGLAGSNEQFF. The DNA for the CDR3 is TGTGCCAGCAGCTTGGGACTAGCGGGGTCCAATGAGCAGTTCTTC. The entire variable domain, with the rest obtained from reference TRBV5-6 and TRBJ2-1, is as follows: DAGVTQSPTHLIKTRGQQVTLRCSPKSGHDTVSWYQQALGQGPQFIFQYYEEEERQRGNFPDRFSGHQFPNYSSELNVNALLLGDSALYLCASSLGLAGSNEQFFGPGTRLTVL.

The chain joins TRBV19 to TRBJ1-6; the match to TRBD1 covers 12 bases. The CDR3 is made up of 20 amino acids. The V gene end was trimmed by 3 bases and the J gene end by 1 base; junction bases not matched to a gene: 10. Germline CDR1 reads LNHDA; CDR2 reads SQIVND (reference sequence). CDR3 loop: CASSMSMGQGAGSYNSPLHF. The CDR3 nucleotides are TGTGCCAGTAGTATGTCTATGGGACAGGGGGCCGGGTCCTATAATTCACCCCTCCACTTT. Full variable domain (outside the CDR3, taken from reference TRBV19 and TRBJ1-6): DGGITQSPKYLFRKEGQNVTLSCEQNLNHDAMYWYRQDPGQGLRLIYYSQIVNDFQKGDIAEGYSVSREKKESFPLTVTSAQKNPTAFYLCASSMSMGQGAGSYNSPLHFGNGTRLTVT.

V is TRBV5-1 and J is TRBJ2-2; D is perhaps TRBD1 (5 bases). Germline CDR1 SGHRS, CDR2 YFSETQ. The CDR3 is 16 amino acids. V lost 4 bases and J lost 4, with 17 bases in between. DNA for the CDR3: TGCGCCAGCAGCCCAGGGCCCAGAGGCGGCACCGGGGAGCTGTTTTTT. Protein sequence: CASSPGPRGGTGELFF.

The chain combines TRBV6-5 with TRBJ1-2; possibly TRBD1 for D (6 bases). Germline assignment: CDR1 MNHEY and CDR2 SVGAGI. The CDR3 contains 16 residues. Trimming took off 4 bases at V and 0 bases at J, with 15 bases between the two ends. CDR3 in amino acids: CASSSPDRQANYGYTF. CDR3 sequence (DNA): TGTGCCAGCAGTTCCCCGGACAGACAAGCTAACTATGGCTACACCTTC.

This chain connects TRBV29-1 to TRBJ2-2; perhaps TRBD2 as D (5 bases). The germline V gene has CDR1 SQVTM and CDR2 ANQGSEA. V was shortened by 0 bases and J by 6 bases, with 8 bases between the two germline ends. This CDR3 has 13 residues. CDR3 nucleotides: TGCAGCGTTGAAGACAGGCGGGCCGGGGAGCTGTTTTTT. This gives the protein CSVEDRRAGELFF.

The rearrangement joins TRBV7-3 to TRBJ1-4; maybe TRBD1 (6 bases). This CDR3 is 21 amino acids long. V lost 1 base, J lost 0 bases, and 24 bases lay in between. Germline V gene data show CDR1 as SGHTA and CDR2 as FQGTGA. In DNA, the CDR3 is TGTGCCAGCAGCTTAAGGACAGTGGGTGGGGGCATCCCCACAACTAATGAAAAACTGTTTTTT. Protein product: CASSLRTVGGGIPTTNEKLFF.